The clone carrying this TCR beta chain came up once. The antigen remains undetermined. This sample stems from a study of cytomegalovirus exposure and HLA in healthy donors. Study-wide results and caveats: Roughly uniform depth of sequencing across donors was assumed in presence/absence analyses.

Germline V gene lookup returns CDR1 SGHAT and CDR2 FQNNGV. Trimming took off 5 bases at V and 2 bases at J, with 3 bases between the two ends. The CDR3 is 11 amino acids. PCR amplification relied on 60 Vbeta primers (plus 13 Jbeta primers). This table comes from immunoSEQ multiplex PCR, and its TCRdb copy is limited to in-frame clones, with some not included. The table records approximately 190,000 clones, over 80% of them present only once. V and J are TRBV11-2 and TRBJ1-2; D is unresolved. Sequenced material: PBMCs. The TCR sequence derives from a man younger than 45 in good health and CMV-seronegative. This CDR3 is CASSTNYGYTF. DNA for the CDR3: TGTGCCAGCAGCACAAACTATGGCTACACCTTC.